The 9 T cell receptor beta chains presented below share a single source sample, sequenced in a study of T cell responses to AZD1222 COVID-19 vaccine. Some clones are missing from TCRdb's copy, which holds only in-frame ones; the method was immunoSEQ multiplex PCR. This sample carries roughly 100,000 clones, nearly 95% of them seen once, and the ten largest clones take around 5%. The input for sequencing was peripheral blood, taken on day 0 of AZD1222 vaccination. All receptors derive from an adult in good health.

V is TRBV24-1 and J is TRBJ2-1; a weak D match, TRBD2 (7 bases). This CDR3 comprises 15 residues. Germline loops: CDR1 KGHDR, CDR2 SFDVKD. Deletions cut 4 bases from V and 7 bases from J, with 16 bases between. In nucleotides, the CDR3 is TGTGCCACCAGTGAGTCACTAGGGGGGGAAAATGAGCAGTTCTTC. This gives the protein CATSESLGGENEQFF.

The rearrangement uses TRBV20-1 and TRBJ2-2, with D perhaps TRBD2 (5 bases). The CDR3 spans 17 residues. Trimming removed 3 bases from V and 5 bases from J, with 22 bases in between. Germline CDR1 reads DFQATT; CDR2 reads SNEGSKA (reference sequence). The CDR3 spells CSASFASPQLYTGELFF. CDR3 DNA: TGCAGTGCTAGTTTCGCTAGCCCTCAACTATATACCGGGGAGCTGTTTTTT.

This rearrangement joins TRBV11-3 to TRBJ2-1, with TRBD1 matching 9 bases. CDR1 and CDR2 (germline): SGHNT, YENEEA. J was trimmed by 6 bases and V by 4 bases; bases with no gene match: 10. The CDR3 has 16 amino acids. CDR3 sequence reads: CASSSARDRVSNEQFF. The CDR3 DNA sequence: TGTGCCAGCAGCTCAGCCCGGGACAGGGTGTCCAATGAGCAGTTCTTC. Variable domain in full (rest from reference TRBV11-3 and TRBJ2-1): EAGVVQSPRYKIIEKKQPVAFWCNPISGHNTLYWYLQNLGQGPELLIRYENEEAVDDSQLPKDRFSAERLKGVDSTLKIQPAELGDSAVYLCASSSARDRVSNEQFFGPGTRLTVL.

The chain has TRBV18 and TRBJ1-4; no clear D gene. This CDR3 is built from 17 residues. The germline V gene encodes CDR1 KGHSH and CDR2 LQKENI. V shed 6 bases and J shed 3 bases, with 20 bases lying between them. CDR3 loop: CASSPGAGARSNEKLFF. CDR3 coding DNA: TGTGCCAGCTCCCCGGGCGCGGGAGCCCGATCTAATGAAAAACTGTTTTTT.

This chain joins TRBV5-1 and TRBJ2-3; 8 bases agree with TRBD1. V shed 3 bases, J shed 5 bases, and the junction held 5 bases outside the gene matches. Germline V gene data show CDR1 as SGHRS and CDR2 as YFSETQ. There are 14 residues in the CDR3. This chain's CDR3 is CASSSGQGVDTQYF. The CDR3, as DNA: TGCGCCAGCAGCTCCGGACAGGGAGTAGATACGCAGTATTTT.

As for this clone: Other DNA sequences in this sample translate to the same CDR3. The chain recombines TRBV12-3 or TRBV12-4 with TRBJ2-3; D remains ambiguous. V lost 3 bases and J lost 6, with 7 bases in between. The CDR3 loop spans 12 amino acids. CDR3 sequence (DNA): TGTGCCAGCAGTTTTTCCCGCGATACGCAGTATTTT. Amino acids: CASSFSRDTQYF.

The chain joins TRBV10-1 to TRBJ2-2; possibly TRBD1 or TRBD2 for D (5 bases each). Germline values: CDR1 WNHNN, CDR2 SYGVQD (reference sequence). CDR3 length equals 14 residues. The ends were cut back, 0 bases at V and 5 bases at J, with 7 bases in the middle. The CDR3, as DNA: TGCGCCAGCAGTGAGTCGAGGGGTACCGGGGAGCTGTTTTTT. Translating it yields CASSESRGTGELFF.

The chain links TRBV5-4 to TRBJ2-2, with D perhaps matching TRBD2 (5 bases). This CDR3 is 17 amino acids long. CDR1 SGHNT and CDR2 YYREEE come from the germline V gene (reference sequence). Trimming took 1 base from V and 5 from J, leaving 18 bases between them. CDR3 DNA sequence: TGTGCCAGCAGCTTGAGCAATCGGCTAGCCGGTACCGGGGAGCTGTTTTTT. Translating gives CASSLSNRLAGTGELFF.

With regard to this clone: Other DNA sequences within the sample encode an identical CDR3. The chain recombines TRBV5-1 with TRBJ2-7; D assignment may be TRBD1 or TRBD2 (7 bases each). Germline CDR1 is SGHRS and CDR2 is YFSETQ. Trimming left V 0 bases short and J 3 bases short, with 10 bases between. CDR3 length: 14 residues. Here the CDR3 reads CASSLAGGDYEQYF. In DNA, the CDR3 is TGCGCCAGCAGCTTGGCAGGGGGGGACTACGAGCAGTACTTC.